These T cell receptor beta chains were read from a single sample in a study of metastatic and nonmetastatic thyroid tumors. MiXCR re-clonotyped the PCR reads for TCRdb. The sample includes about 20,000 clones, around 11% of them seen just once. Sequencing was performed on blood. These TCRs come from a female donor with papillary thyroid cancer or a benign thyroid nodule (not recorded which). Some clones in this sample may be carry-over from other donors' samples. The CDR3 runs from the conserved cysteine through the conserved F or W. The D gene is left open where the match is weak. Clone size, where shown, is once, few, many, or a class for clones that have expanded.

j_call clone_size v_call d_call cdr3_aa cdr3_nt
TRBJ2-7 . TRBV28 . CASIVKVYEQYF TGTGCCAGCATTGTTAAAGTCTACGAGCAGTACTTC
TRBJ1-1 many TRBV5-1 . CASSSGSPEAFF TGCGCCAGCAGCTCCGGGAGTCCTGAAGCTTTCTTT
TRBJ1-1 many TRBV4-1 . CASSQSGSGTEAFF TGCGCCAGCAGCCAGTCGGGCAGTGGCACTGAAGCTTTCTTT
TRBJ2-1 many TRBV20-1 TRBD2 CSARASGGEYNEQFF TGCAGTGCTAGAGCAAGCGGGGGAGAGTACAATGAGCAGTTCTTC
TRBJ2-3 many TRBV20-1 TRBD2 CSARDQTAGEVDTQYF TGCAGTGCTAGAGACCAGACGGCGGGAGAGGTAGATACGCAGTATTTT
TRBJ2-1 medium-sized TRBV24-1 . CATSDFLRGNEQFF TGTGCCACCAGTGATTTCTTGAGGGGGAATGAGCAGTTCTTC
TRBJ2-3 . TRBV11-2 . CASSFLAHPKPTDTQYF TGTGCCAGCAGCTTTTTGGCCCATCCGAAACCCACAGATACGCAGTATTTT
TRBJ2-5 many TRBV19 TRBD2 CASSISGLAGFQETQYF TGTGCCAGTAGTATCAGCGGACTAGCGGGGTTCCAAGAGACCCAGTACTTC
TRBJ1-6 few TRBV6-2/TRBV6-3 . CASGREGSPLHF TGTGCCAGCGGCAGGGAAGGTTCACCCCTCCACTTT
TRBJ1-5 many TRBV7-8 TRBD1 CASSSDRGNQPQHF TGTGCCAGCAGCTCGGACAGGGGCAATCAGCCCCAGCATTTT
TRBJ2-7 medium-sized TRBV12-3/TRBV12-4 TRBD1 CASSPGQGKSYEQYF TGTGCCAGCAGTCCCGGACAGGGGAAATCCTACGAGCAGTACTTC
TRBJ2-3 many TRBV7-2 . CASSSDSRYTDTQYF TGTGCCAGCAGCTCCGACTCGAGATACACAGATACGCAGTATTTT
TRBJ2-7 many TRBV7-3 TRBD2 CASSSMGGRAYEQYF TGTGCCAGCAGCTCCATGGGCGGGAGGGCCTACGAGCAGTACTTC
TRBJ1-1 many TRBV7-3 . CASSLLGIGEAFF TGTGCCAGCAGCCTCTTGGGGATCGGTGAAGCTTTCTTT
TRBJ2-7 medium-sized TRBV6-1 . CASLEGQYYEQYF TGTGCCAGCCTGGAGGGACAGTACTACGAGCAGTACTTC
TRBJ2-1 medium-sized TRBV6-1 TRBD2 CASSEDPSGSHEQFF TGTGCCAGCAGTGAAGACCCTAGCGGGAGTCATGAGCAGTTCTTC
TRBJ1-5 many TRBV7-8 TRBD1 CALTGQGFSQPQHF TGTGCCTTGACCGGACAGGGCTTTTCCCAGCCCCAGCATTTT
TRBJ2-7 medium-sized TRBV6-1 TRBD2 CASRYDSGSNEQYF TGTGCCAGCAGGTACGATAGCGGGTCTAACGAGCAGTACTTC
TRBJ2-5 many TRBV19 . CASSPVGGKETQYF TGTGCCAGTAGTCCGGTAGGGGGGAAGGAGACCCAGTACTTC
TRBJ2-1 many TRBV30 . CAWRGNSYNEQFF TGTGCCTGGAGGGGCAACTCCTACAATGAGCAGTTCTTC
TRBJ2-5 many TRBV28 . CASRPAGWQETQYF TGTGCCAGCAGACCGGCAGGGTGGCAAGAGACCCAGTACTTC
TRBJ1-1 . TRBV15 . CTTSSGGGAGGAFF TGTACCACCAGCAGTGGTGGGGGGGCAGGAGGAGCTTTCTTT
TRBJ2-1 many TRBV20-1 . CSAPDGGGRTYNEQFF TGCAGTGCCCCCGATGGAGGTGGCAGGACCTACAATGAGCAGTTCTTC
TRBJ2-1 medium-sized TRBV28 . CASRLTGGLYNEQFF TGTGCCAGCAGGCTGACTGGCGGCTTATACAATGAGCAGTTCTTC
TRBJ2-7 few TRBV2 . CASRLAVYEQYF TGTGCCAGCAGACTAGCAGTCTACGAGCAGTACTTC
TRBJ2-3 . TRBV7-9 . CASCSSTDTHYF TGTGCCAGCTGCTCTAGCACAGATACGCATTATTTT
TRBJ2-7 . TRBV2 TRBD2 CASSPERGFRGYEQYF TGTGCCAGCAGCCCGGAGCGGGGATTCCGAGGCTACGAGCAGTACTTC
TRBJ2-7 many TRBV14 TRBD1 CASSQEEGALSYEQYF TGTGCCAGCAGCCAAGAAGAGGGGGCCCTCTCCTACGAGCAGTACTTC
TRBJ1-2 many TRBV29-1 . CSGGEGTGGYTF TGCAGCGGAGGAGAAGGGACGGGTGGCTACACCTTC
TRBJ2-3 many TRBV19 TRBD1 CASSLRDRSSTDTQYF TGTGCCAGTAGTCTCCGGGACAGATCTAGCACAGATACGCAGTATTTT
TRBJ2-1 medium-sized TRBV6-1 TRBD2 CASASGTRFPEQFF TGTGCCAGCGCATCCGGGACTAGATTCCCTGAGCAGTTCTTC
TRBJ1-2 many TRBV12-3/TRBV12-4 . CASSPGGPTGYTF TGTGCCAGCAGTCCCGGGGGGCCAACTGGCTACACCTTC
TRBJ2-7 many TRBV5-1 . CASSLESGTTYEQYF TGCGCCAGCAGCTTGGAGTCAGGCACGACCTACGAGCAGTACTTC
TRBJ2-1 many TRBV27 . CASSPPDSSYNEQFF TGTGCCAGCAGCCCGCCAGATAGCTCCTACAATGAGCAGTTCTTC
TRBJ1-3 . TRBV19 . CASSAQGNGNTIYF TGTGCCAGTAGTGCACAGGGTAACGGAAACACCATATATTTT
TRBJ2-7 medium-sized TRBV27 . CASSLSGGGASYEQYF TGTGCCAGCAGTTTATCGGGTGGGGGGGCCTCCTACGAGCAGTACTTC
TRBJ2-3 . TRBV7-1 TRBD2 CASSSGRLAGDSSTDTQYF TGTGCCAGCAGCTCAGGGCGACTAGCGGGAGACTCTAGCACAGATACGCAGTATTTT
TRBJ2-3 many TRBV14 . CASSQRGARADTQYF TGTGCCAGCAGTCAACGAGGGGCCCGCGCAGATACGCAGTATTTT
TRBJ2-3 medium-sized TRBV6-2/TRBV6-3 . CASRYTGSTDTQYF TGTGCCAGCAGATACACAGGGAGCACAGATACGCAGTATTTT
TRBJ2-6 large TRBV6-2/TRBV6-3 . CASSYQGTSGANVLTF TGTGCCAGCAGTTACCAGGGAACCTCTGGGGCCAACGTCCTGACTTTC
TRBJ2-3 many TRBV7-2 . CASRAGTDTQYF TGTGCTTCTAGGGCGGGCACAGATACGCAGTATTTT
TRBJ1-6 many TRBV4-1 . CASSLAENSPLHF TGCGCCAGCAGCCTGGCAGAGAATTCACCCCTCCACTTT
TRBJ1-5 many TRBV27 . CASKPYEGSFNQPQHF TGTGCCAGCAAACCCTACGAGGGATCTTTCAATCAGCCCCAGCATTTT
TRBJ1-1 many TRBV19 . CASSPGTNTEAFF TGTGCCAGTAGTCCGGGAACGAACACTGAAGCTTTCTTT
TRBJ1-3 medium-sized TRBV6-5 . CASSYRRSSGNTIYF TGTGCCAGCAGTTACAGGCGCTCCTCTGGAAACACCATATATTTT
TRBJ2-7 many TRBV6-6 . CASSHSDDTYEQYF TGTGCCAGCAGTCACTCTGACGATACCTACGAGCAGTACTTC
TRBJ2-7 many TRBV7-2 . CASSLAIGSTYEQYF TGTGCCAGCAGCTTAGCCATCGGGTCAACCTACGAGCAGTACTTC
TRBJ2-7 many TRBV14 . CASRSGGSSYEQYF TGTGCCAGCAGATCAGGAGGGAGCTCCTACGAGCAGTACTTC
TRBJ2-5 many TRBV27 TRBD2 CASSLLTSEIQETQYF TGTGCCAGCAGTTTATTGACTAGCGAGATACAAGAGACCCAGTACTTC
TRBJ2-1 many TRBV10-2 TRBD2 CASSEFGLAGDSYNEQFF TGCGCCAGCAGTGAGTTTGGACTAGCGGGGGACTCCTACAATGAGCAGTTCTTC
TRBJ2-1 . TRBV20-1 . CSARGRQEKGGVYEQFF TGCAGTGCTAGGGGAAGACAGGAGAAAGGGGGGGTCTATGAGCAGTTCTTC
TRBJ2-6 many TRBV6-1 . CASTEGGSGANVLTF TGTGCCAGCACCGAGGGGGGCTCTGGGGCCAACGTCCTGACTTTC